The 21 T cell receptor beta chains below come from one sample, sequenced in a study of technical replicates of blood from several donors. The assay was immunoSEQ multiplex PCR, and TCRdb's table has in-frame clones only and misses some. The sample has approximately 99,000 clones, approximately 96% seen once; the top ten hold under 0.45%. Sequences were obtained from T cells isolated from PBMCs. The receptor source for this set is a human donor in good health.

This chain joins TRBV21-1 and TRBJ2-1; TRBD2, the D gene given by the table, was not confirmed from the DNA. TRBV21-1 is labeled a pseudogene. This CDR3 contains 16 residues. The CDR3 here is CASSKRLLAGHNEQFF. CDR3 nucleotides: TGTGCCAGCAGCAAACGCCTACTAGCGGGTCACAATGAGCAGTTCTTC.

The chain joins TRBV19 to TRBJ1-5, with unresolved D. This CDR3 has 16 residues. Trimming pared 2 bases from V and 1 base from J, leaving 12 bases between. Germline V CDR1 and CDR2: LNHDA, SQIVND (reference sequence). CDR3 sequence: CASSIPPRSSNQPQHF. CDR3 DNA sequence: TGTGCCAGTAGTATACCCCCGAGGTCGAGCAATCAGCCCCAGCATTTT.

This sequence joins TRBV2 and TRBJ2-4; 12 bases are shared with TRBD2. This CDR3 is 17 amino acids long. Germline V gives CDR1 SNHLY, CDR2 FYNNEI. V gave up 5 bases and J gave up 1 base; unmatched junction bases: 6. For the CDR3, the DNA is TGTGCCAGCAGTCCTCTAGCGGGAGGGCCCGCCAAAAACATTCAGTACTTC. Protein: CASSPLAGGPAKNIQYF. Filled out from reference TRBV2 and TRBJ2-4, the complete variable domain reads EPEVTQTPSHQVTQMGQEVILRCVPISNHLYFYWYRQILGQKVEFLVSFYNNEISEKSEIFDDQFSVERPDGSNFTLKIRSTKLEDSAMYFCASSPLAGGPAKNIQYFGAGTRLSVL.

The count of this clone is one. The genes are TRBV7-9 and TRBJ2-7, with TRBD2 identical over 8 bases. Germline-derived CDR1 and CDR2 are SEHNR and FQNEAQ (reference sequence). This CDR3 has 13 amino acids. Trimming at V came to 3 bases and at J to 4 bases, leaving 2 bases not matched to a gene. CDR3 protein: CASSLSGGYEQYF. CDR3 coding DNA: TGTGCCAGCAGCTTGTCGGGAGGGTACGAGCAGTACTTC.

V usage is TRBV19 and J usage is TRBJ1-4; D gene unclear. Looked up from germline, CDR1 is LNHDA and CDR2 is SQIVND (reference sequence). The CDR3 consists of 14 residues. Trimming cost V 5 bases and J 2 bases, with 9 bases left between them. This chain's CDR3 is CASSHTVTNEKLFF. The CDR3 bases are TGTGCCAGTAGTCATACAGTCACTAATGAAAAACTGTTTTTT.

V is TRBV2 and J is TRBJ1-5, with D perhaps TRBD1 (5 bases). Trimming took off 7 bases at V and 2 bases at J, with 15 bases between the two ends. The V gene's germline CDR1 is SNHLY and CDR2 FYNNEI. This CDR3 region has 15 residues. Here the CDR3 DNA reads TGTGCCAGCAACTGGGGGGGGAGTGGCAATCAGCCCCAGCATTTT. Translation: CASNWGGSGNQPQHF.

The CDR3 protein is CASSLEGTRVGEQYF. CDR3 nucleotides: TGTGCCAGCAGCTTAGAAGGGACTAGAGTAGGGGAGCAGTACTTC. The chain has TRBV7-9 and TRBJ2-7, with TRBD2 identical over 8 bases. The germline gives CDR1 SEHNR, CDR2 FQNEAQ (reference sequence). J lost 7 bases, V lost 1 base, and 9 bases had no gene match. The CDR3 consists of 15 residues.

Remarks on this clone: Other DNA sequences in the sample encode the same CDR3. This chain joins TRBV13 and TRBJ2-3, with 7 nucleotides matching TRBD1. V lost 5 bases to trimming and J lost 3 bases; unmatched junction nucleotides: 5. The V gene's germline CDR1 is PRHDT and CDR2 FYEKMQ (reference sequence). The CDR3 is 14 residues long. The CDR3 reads CASSRTGSTDTQYF. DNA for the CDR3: TGTGCCAGCAGCCGGACAGGAAGTACAGATACGCAGTATTTT. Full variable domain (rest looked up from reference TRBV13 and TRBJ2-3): AAGVIQSPRHLIKEKRETATLKCYPIPRHDTVYWYQQGPGQDPQFLISFYEKMQSDKGSIPDRFSAQQFSDYHSELNMSSLELGDSALYFCASSRTGSTDTQYFGPGTRLTVL.

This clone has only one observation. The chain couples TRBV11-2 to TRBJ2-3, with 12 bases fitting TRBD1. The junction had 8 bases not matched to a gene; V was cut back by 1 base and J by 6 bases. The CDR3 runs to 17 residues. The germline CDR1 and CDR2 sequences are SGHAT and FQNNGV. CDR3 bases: TGTGCCAGCAGCTTAGCCCGGGACAGGGGGCGTAGCGATACGCAGTATTTT. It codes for CASSLARDRGRSDTQYF.

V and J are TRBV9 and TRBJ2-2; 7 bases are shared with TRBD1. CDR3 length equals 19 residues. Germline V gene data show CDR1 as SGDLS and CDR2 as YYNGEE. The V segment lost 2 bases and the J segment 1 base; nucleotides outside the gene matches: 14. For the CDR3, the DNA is TGTGCCAGCAGCGTTTCCCCCTTAACAGGGGCCTTGAACACCGGGGAGCTGTTTTTT. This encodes CASSVSPLTGALNTGELFF.

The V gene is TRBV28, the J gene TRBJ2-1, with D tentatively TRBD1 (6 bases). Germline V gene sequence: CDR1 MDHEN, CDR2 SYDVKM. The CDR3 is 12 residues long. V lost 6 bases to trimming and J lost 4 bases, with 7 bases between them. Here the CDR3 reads CASRQGYNEQFF. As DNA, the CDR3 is TGTGCCAGCAGACAGGGATACAATGAGCAGTTCTTC.

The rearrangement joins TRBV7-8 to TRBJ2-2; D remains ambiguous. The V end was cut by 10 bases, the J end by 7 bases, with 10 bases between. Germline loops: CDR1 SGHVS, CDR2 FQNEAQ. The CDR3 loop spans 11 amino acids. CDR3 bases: TGTGCCAACAGTTTCGGCGGGGAGCTGTTTTTT. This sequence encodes CANSFGGELFF.

CDR3: CASSLAGPGYNEQFF. CDR3 in DNA: TGTGCCAGCTCACTAGCGGGACCTGGCTACAATGAGCAGTTCTTC. The chain is built from TRBV18 and TRBJ2-1, with 8 bases that match TRBD2. Germline CDR1 KGHSH, CDR2 LQKENI. V gave up 4 bases and J gave up 3 bases; unmatched junction bases: 5. This CDR3 contains 15 residues.

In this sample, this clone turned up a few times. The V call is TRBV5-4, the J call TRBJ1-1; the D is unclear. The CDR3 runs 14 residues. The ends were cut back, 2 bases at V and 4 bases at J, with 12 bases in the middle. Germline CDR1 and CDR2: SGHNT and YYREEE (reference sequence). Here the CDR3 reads CASSFSTGSTEAFF. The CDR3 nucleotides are TGTGCCAGCAGCTTTTCAACGGGGAGCACTGAAGCTTTCTTT.

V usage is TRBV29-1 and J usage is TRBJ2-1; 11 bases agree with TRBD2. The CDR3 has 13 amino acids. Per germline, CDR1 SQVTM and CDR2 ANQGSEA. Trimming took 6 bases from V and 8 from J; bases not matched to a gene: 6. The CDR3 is CSVTSGSLDEQFF. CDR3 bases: TGCAGCGTAACTAGCGGGAGTCTGGATGAGCAGTTCTTC.

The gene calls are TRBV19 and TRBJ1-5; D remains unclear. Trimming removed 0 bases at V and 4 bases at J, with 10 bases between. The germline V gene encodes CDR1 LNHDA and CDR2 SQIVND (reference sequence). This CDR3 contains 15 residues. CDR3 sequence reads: CASSIDPATNQPQHF. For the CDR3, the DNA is TGTGCCAGTAGTATAGACCCGGCGACTAATCAGCCCCAGCATTTT.

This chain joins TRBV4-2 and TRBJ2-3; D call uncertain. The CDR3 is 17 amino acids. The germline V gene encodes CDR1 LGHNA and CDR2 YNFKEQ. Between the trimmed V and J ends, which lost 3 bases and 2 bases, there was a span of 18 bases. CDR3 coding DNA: TGTGCCAGCAGCCAGCGACCGGGTCCCCTTACCACAGATACGCAGTATTTT. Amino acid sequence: CASSQRPGPLTTDTQYF.

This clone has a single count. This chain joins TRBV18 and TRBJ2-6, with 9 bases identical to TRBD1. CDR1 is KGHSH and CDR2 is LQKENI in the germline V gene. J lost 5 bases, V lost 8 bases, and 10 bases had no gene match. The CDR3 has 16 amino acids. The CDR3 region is CASRETGGARANVLTF. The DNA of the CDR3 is TGTGCCAGCCGAGAAACAGGGGGCGCACGGGCCAACGTCCTGACTTTC. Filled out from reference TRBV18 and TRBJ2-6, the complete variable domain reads NAGVMQNPRHLVRRRGQEARLRCSPMKGHSHVYWYRQLPEEGLKFMVYLQKENIIDESGMPKERFSAEFPKEGPSILRIQQVVRGDSAAYFCASRETGGARANVLTFGAGSRLTVL.

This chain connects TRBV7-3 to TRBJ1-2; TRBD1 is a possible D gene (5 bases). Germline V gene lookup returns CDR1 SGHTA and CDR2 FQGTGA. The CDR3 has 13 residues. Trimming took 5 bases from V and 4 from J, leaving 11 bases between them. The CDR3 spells CASSLQVGYGYTF. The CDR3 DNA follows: TGTGCCAGCAGCCTACAGGTTGGCTATGGCTACACCTTC.

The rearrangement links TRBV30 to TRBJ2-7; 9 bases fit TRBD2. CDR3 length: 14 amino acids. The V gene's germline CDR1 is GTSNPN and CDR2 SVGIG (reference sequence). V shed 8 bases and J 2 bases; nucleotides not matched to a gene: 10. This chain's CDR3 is CARINSGSPYEQYF. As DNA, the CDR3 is TGTGCCCGTATTAATAGCGGGAGCCCCTACGAGCAGTACTTC.

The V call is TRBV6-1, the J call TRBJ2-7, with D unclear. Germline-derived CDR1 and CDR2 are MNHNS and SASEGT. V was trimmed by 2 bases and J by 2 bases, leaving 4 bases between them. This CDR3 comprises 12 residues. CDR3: CASSEFAYEQYF. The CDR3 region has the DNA TGTGCCAGCAGTGAATTCGCCTACGAGCAGTACTTC.